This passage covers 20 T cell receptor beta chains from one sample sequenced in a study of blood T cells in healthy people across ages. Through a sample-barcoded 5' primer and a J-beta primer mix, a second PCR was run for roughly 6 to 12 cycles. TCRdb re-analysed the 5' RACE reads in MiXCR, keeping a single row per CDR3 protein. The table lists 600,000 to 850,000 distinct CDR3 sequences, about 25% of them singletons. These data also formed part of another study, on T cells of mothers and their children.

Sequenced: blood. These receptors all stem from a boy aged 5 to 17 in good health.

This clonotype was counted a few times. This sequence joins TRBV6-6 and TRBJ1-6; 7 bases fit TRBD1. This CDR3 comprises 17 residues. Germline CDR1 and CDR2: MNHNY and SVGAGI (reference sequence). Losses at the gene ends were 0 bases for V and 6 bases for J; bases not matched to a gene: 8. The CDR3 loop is CASSYSNRQGSNSPLHF. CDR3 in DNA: TGTGCCAGCAGTTACTCGAACCGACAGGGTTCTAATTCACCCCTCCACTTT.

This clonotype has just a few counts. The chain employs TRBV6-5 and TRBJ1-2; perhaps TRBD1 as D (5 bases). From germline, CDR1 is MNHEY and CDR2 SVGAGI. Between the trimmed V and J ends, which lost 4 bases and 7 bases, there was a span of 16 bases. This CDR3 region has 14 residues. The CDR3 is CASSSVGGGSGYTF. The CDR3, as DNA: TGTGCCAGCAGTTCCGTCGGGGGAGGGAGTGGCTACACCTTC.

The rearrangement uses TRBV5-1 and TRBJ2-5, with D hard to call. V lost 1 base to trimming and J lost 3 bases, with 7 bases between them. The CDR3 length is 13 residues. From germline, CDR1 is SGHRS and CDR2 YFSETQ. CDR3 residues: CASSLPSEETQYF. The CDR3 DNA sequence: TGCGCCAGCAGCTTGCCCAGTGAAGAGACCCAGTACTTC.

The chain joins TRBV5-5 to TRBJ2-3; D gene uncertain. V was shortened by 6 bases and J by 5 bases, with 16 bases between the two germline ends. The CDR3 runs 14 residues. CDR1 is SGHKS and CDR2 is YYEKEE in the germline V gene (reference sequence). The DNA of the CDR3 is TGTGCCAGCAACCCGCCAGCTAGGGTAGATACGCAGTATTTT. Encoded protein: CASNPPARVDTQYF.

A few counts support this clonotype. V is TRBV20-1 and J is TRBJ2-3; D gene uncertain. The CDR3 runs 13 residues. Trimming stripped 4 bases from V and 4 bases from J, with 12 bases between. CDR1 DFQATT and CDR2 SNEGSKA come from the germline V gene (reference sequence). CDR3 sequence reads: CSANDGGSDTQYF. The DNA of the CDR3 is TGCAGTGCTAATGATGGCGGTTCAGATACGCAGTATTTT.

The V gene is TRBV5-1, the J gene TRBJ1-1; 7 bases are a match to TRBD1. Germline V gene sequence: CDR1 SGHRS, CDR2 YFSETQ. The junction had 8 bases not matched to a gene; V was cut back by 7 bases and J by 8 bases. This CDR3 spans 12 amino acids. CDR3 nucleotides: TGCGCCAGCTTTATCGACAGGGAAGAAGCTTTCTTT. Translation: CASFIDREEAFF.

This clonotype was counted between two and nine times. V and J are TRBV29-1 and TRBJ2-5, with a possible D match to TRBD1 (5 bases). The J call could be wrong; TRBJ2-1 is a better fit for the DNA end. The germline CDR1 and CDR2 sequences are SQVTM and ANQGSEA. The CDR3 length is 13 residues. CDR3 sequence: CSVEVSRTRAQFF. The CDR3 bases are TGCAGCGTTGAAGTAAGTCGGACACGGGCCCAGTTCTTC.

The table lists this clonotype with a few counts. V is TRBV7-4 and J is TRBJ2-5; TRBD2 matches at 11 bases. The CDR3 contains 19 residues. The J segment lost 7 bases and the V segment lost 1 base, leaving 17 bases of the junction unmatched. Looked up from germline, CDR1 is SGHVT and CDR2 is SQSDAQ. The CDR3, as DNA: TGTGCCAGCAGCTTAGTTGTAGCGGGGGGGCTCTTCAGTTGTGGGACCCAGTACTTC. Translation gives CASSLVVAGGLFSCGTQYF. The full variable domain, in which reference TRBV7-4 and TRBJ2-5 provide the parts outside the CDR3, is GAGVSQSPRYKVAKRGRDVALRCDSISGHVTLYWYRQTLGQGSEVLTYSQSDAQRDKSGRPSGRFSAERPERSVSTLKIQRTEQGDSAVYLCASSLVVAGGLFSCGTQYFGPGTRLLVL.

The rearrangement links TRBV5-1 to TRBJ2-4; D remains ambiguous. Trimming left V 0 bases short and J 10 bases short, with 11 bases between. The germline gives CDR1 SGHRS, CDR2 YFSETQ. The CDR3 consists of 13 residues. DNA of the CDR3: TGCGCCAGCAGCTTGGTCGGGCGTTCGATTCAGTACTTC. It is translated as CASSLVGRSIQYF.

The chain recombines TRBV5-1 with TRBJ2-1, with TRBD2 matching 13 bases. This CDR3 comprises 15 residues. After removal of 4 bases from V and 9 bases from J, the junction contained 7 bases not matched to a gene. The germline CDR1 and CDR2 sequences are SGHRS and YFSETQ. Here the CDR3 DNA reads TGCGCCAGCAGCATTAGGACTAGCGGGAGTTTTGAGCAGTTCTTC. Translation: CASSIRTSGSFEQFF.

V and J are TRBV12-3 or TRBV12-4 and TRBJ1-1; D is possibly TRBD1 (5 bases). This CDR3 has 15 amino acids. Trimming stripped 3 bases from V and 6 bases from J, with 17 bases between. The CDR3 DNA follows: TGTGCCAGCAGTTTGTTTATGGGGCTGGCTTCTGAAGCTTTCTTT. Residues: CASSLFMGLASEAFF.

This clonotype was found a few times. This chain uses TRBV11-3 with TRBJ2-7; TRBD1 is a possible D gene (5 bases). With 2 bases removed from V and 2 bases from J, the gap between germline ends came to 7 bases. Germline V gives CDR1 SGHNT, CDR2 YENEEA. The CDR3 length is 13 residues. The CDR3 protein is CASSLRQTYEQYF. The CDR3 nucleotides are TGTGCCAGCAGCTTAAGACAGACCTACGAGCAGTACTTC.

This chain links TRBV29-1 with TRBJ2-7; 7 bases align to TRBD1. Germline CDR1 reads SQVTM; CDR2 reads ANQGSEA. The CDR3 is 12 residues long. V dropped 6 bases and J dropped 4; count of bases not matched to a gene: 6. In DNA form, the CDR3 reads TGCAGCGTCTCTGGACAGGCTTACGAGCAGTACTTC. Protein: CSVSGQAYEQYF.

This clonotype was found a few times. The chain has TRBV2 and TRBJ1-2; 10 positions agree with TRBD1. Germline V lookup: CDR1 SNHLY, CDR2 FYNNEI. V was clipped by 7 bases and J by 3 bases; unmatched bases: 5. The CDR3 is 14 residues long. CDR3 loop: CASTQGQGYYGYTF. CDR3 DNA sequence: TGTGCCAGCACGCAGGGACAGGGGTACTATGGCTACACCTTC.

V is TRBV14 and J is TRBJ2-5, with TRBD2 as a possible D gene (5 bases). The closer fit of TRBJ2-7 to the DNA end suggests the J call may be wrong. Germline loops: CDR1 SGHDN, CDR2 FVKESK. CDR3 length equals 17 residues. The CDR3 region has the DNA TGTGCCAGCAGCCATCAAGCCGGACTTGGAAGCTCCTACGAGCAGTACTTC. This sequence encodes CASSHQAGLGSSYEQYF.

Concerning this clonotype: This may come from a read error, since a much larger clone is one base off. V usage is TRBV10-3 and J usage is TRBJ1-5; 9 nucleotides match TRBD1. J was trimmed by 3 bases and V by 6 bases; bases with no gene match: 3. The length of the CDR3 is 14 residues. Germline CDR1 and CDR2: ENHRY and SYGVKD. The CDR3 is CAISGTGNNQPQHF. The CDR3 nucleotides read TGTGCCATCAGCGGGACAGGGAACAATCAGCCCCAGCATTTT.

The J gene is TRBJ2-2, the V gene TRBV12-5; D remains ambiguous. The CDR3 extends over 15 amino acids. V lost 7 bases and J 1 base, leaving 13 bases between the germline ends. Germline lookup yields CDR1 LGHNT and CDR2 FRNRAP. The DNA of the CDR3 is TGTGCTAGTGCAACCCTCGTAGGGAACACCGGGGAGCTGTTTTTT. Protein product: CASATLVGNTGELFF.

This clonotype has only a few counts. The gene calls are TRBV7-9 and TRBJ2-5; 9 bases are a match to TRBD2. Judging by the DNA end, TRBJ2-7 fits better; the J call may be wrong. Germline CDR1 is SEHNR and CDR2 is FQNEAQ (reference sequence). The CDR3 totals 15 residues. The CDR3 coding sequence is TGTGCCAGCAGCTTAGCACTAGCGGGTTCCTACGAGCAGTACTTC. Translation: CASSLALAGSYEQYF.

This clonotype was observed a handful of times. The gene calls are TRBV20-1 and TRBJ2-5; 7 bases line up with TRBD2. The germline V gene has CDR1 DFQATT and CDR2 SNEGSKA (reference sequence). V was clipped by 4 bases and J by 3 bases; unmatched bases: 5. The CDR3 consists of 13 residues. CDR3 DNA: TGCAGTGCTATCCTAGCGGCCAAAGAGACCCAGTACTTC. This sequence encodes CSAILAAKETQYF.

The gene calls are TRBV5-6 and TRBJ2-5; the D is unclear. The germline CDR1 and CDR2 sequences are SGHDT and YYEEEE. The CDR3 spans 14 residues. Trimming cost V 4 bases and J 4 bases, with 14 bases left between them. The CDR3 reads CASSPRLGGETQYF. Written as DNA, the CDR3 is TGTGCCAGCAGCCCACGACTTGGTGGAGAGACCCAGTACTTC.